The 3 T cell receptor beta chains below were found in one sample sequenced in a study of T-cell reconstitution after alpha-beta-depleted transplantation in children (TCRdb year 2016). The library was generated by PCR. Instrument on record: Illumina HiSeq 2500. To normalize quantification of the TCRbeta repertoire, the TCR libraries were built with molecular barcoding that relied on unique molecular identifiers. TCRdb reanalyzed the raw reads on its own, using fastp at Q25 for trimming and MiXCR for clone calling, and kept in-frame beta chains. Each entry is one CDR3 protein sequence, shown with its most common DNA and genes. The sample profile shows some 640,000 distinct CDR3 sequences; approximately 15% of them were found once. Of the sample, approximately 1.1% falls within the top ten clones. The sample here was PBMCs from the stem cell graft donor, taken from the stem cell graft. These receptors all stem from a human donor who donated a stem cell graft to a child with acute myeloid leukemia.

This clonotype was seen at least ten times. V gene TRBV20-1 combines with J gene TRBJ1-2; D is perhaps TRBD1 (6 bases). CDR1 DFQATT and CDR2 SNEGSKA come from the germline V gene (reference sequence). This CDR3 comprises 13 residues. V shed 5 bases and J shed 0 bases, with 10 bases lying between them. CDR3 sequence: CSARDTSNYGYTF. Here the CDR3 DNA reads TGCAGTGCTCGGGACACGTCTAACTATGGCTACACCTTC.

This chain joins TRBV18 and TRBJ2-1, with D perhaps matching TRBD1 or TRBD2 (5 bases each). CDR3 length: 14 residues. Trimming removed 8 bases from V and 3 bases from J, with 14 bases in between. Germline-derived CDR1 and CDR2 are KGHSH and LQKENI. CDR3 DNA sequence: TGTGCCAGCCCGACGGCAGGGAGCTACAATGAGCAGTTCTTC. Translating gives CASPTAGSYNEQFF.

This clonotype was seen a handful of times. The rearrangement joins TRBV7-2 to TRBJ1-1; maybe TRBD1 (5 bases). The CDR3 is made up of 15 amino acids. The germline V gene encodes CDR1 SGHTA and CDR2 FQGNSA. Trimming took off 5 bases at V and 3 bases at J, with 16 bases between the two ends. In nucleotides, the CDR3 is TGTGCCAGCAGCGTGAGGGTGGGGACTGACACTGAAGCTTTCTTT. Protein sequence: CASSVRVGTDTEAFF.